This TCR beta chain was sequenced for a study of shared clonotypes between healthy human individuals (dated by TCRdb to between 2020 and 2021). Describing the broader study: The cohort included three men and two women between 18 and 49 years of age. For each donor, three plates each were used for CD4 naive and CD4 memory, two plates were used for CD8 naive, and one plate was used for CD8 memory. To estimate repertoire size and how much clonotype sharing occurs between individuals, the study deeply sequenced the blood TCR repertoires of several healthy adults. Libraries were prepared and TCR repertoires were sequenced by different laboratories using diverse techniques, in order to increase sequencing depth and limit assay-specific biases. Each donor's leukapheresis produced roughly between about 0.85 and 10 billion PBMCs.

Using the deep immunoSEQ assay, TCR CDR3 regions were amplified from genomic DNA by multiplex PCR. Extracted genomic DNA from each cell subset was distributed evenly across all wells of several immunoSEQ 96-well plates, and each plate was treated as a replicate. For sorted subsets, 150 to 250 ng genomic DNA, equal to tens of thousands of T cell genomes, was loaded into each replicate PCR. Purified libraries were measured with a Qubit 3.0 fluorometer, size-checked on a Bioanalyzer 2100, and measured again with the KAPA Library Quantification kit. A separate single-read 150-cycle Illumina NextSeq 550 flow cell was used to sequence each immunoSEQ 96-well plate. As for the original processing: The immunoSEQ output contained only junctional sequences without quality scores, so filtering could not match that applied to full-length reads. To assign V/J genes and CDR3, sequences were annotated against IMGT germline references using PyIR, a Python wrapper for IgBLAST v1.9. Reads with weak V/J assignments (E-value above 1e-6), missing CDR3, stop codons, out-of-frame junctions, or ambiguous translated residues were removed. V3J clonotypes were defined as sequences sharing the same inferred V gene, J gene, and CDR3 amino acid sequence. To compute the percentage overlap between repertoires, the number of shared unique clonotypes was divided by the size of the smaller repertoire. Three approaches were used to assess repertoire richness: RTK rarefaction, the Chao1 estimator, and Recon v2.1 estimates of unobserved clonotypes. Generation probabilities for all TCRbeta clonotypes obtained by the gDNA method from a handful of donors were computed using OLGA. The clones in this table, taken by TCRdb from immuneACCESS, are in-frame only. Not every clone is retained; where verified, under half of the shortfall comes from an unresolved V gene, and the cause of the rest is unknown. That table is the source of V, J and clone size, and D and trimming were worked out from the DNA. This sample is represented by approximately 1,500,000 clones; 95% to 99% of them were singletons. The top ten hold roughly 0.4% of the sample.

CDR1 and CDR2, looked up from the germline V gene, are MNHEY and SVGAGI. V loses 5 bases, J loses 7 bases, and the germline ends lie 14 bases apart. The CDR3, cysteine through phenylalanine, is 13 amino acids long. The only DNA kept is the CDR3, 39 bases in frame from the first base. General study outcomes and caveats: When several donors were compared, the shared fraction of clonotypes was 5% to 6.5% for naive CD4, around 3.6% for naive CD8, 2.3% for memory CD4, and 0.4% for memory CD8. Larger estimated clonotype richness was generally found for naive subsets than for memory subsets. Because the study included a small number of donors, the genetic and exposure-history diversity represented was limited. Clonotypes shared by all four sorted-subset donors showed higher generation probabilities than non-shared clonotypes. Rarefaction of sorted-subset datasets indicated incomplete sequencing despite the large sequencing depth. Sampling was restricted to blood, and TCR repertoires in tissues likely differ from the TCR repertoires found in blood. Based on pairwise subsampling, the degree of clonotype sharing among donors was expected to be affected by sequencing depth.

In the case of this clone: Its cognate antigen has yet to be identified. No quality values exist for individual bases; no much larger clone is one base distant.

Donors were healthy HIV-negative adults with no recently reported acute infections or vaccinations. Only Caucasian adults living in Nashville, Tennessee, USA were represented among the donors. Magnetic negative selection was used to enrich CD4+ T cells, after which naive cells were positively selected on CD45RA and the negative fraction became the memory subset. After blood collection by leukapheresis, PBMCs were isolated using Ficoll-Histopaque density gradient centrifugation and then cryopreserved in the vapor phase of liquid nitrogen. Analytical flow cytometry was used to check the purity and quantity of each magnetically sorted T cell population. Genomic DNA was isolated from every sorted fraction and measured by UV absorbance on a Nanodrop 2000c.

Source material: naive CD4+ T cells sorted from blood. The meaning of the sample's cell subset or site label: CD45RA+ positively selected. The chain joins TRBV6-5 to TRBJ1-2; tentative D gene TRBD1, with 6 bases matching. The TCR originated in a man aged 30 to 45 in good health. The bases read TGTGCCAGCAGTCCCCCCGACAGGCCTGGCTACACCTTC. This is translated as CASSPPDRPGYTF.